This T cell receptor (beta chain) came from a study of blood T cell repertoires in COVID-19. The length of the CDR3 is 15 residues. In germline, CDR1 is SGHTA, CDR2 FQGNSA. V was cut by 5 bases and J by 1 base, with 9 bases left in between. Original analysis: Reference gene primer amplification gave estimated nucleated cell counts. Profiling relied on immunoSEQ multiplex PCR, and the TCRdb table lists in-frame clones only, not all of them. Clone size and the V and J calls come from that table; the DNA yielded D and trimming. The sample lists roughly 58,000 clones; roughly 70% were seen once. The TCR sequence derives from a woman aged 60-75 years who had been exposed to COVID-19. The sequenced sample was PBMCs or T cells enriched from blood (not recorded which). The chain recombines TRBV7-2 with TRBJ2-6; D uncertain. The CDR3, as DNA: TGTGCCAGCAGCCAGCGTACATCTGGGGCCAACGTCCTGACTTTC. Its protein product is CASSQRTSGANVLTF.